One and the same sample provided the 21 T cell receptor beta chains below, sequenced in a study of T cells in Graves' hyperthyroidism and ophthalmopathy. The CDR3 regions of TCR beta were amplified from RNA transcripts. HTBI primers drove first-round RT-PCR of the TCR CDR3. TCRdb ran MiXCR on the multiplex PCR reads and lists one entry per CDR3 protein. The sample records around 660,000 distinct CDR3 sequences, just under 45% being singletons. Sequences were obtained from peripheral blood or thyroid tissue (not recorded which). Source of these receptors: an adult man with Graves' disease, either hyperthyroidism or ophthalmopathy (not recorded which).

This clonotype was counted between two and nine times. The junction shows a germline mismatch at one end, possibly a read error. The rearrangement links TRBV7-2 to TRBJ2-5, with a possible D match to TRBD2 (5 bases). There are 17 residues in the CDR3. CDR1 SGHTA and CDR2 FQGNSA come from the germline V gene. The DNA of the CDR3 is TGCGCCAGCAGCCAAGGCCCCTGGACTTCCAAGGGAGAGACCCAGTACTTC. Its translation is CASSQGPWTSKGETQYF.

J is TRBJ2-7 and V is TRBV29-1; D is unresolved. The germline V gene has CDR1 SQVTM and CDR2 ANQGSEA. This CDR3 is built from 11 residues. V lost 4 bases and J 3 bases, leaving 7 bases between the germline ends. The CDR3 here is CSVGGFYEQYF. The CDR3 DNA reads TGCAGCGTTGGTGGGTTCTACGAGCAGTACTTC.

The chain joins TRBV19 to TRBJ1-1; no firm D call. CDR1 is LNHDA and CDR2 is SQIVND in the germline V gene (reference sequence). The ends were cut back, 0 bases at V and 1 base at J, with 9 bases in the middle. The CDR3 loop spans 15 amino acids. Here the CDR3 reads CASSIEERGNTEAFF. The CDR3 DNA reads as TGTGCCAGTAGTATAGAGGAGCGAGGGAACACTGAAGCTTTCTTT.

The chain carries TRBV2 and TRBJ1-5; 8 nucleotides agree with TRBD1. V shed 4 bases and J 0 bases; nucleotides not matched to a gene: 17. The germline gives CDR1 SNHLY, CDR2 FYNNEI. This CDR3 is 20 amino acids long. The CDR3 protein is CASSAVRTGRTPYSNQPQHF. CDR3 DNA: TGTGCCAGCAGTGCCGTGCGGACAGGGCGAACCCCTTATAGCAATCAGCCCCAGCATTTT. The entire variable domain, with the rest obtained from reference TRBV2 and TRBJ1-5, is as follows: EPEVTQTPSHQVTQMGQEVILRCVPISNHLYFYWYRQILGQKVEFLVSFYNNEISEKSEIFDDQFSVERPDGSNFTLKIRSTKLEDSAMYFCASSAVRTGRTPYSNQPQHFGDGTRLSIL.

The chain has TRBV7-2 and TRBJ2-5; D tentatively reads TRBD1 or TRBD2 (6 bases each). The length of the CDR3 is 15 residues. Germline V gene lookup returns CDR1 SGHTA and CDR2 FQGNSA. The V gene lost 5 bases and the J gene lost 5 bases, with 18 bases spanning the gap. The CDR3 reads CASSRPGGGGETQYF. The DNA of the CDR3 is TGTGCCAGCAGCCGCCCCGGGGGCGGAGGGGAGACCCAGTACTTC.

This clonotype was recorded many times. The CDR3 nucleotides read TGCAGCGTTGATAGGGACAGGGGGCCGGCTAACTATGGCTACACCTTC. Its translation: CSVDRDRGPANYGYTF. The chain recombines TRBV29-1 with TRBJ1-2, with 12 bases fitting TRBD1. CDR3 length equals 16 residues. The germline CDR1 and CDR2 sequences are SQVTM and ANQGSEA. J gave up 0 bases and V 3 bases, and 5 bases lay outside the gene matches.

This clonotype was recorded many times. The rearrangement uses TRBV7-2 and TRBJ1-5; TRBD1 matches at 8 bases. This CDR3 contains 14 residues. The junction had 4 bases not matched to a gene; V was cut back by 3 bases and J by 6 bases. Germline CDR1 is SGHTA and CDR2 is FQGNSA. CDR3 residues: CASSLDRVGQPQHF. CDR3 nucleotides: TGTGCCAGCAGCTTGGACAGGGTTGGTCAGCCCCAGCATTTT.

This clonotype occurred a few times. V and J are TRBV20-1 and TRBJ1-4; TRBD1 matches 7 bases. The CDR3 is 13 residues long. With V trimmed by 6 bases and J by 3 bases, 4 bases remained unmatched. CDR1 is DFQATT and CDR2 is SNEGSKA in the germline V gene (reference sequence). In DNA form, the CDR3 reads TGCAGTGCGGATGGGACAGCTAATGAAAAACTGTTTTTT. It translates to CSADGTANEKLFF.

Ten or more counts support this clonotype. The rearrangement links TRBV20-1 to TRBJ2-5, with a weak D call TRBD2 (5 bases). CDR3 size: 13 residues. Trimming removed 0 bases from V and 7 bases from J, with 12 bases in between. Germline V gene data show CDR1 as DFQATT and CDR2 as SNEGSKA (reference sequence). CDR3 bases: TGCAGTGCTAGAGAACGGGGAATATGGACCCAGTACTTC. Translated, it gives CSARERGIWTQYF.

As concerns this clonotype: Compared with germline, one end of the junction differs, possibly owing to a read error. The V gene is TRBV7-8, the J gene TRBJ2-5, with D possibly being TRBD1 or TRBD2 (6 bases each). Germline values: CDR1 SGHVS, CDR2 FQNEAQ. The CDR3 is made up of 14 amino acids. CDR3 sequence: CASSQSGGWETQYF. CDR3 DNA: TGCGCCAGCAGCCAGTCCGGGGGCTGGGAGACCCAGTACTTC. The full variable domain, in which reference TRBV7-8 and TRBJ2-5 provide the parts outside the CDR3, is GAGVSQSPRYKVAKRGQDVALRCDPISGHVSLFWYQQALGQGPEFLTYFQNEAQLDKSGLPSDRFFAERPEGSVSTLKIQRTQQEDSAVYLCASSQSGGWETQYFGPGTRLLVL.

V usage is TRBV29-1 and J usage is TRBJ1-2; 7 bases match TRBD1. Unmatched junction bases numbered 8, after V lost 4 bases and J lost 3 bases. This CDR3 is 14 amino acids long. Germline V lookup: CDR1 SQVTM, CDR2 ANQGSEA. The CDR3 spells CSVVGGPWDYGYTF. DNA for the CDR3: TGCAGCGTTGTAGGGGGCCCATGGGACTATGGCTACACCTTC.

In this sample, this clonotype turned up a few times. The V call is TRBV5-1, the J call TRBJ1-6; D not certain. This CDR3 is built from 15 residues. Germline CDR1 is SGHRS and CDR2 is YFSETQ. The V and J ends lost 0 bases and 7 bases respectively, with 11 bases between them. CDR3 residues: CASSLEGGKNSPLHF. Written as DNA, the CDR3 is TGCGCCAGCAGCTTGGAAGGAGGGAAGAATTCACCCCTCCACTTT.

CDR3 amino acids: CASSLFDRAGYGYTF. Written as DNA, the CDR3 is TGTGCCAGCAGTTTATTCGACAGAGCCGGCTATGGCTACACCTTC. The rearrangement links TRBV12-3 or TRBV12-4 to TRBJ1-2; TRBD1 might be the D (5 bases). CDR3 length equals 15 residues. V lost 2 bases and J lost 4, with 14 bases in between.

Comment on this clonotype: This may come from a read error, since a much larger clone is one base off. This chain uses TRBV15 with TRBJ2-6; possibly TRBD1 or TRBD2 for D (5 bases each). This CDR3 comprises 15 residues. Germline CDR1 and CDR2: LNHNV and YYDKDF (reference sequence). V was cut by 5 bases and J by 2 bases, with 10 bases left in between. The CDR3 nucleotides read TGTGCCACCAGCCGGCGAGGGGCTGGGGCCAACGTCCTGACTTTC. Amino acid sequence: CATSRRGAGANVLTF.

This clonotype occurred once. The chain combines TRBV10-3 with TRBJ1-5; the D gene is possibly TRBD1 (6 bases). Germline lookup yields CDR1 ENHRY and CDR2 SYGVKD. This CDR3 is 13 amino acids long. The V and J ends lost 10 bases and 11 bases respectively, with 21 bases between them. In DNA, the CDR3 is TGTGCCACCAACAGGGTTGATCAAGAGACCCAGCATTTT. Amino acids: CATNRVDQETQHF.

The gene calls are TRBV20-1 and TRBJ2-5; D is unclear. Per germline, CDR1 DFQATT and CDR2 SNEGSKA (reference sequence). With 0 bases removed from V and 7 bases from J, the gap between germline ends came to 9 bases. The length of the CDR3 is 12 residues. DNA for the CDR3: TGCAGTGCTAGAGAACGAATTGGGACCCAGTACTTC. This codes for CSARERIGTQYF.

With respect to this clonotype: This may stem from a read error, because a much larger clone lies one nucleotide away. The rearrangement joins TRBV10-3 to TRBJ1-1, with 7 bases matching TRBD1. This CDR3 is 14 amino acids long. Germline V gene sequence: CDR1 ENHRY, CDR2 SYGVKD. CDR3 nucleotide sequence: TGTGCCATCAGTGAGTCGTATGGGACAGTTGAAGCTCTCTTT. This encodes CAISESYGTVEALF.

CDR3 amino acids: CASSVRGKETQYF. The CDR3 nucleotides are TGTGCCAGCAGTGTCAGGGGTAAAGAGACCCAGTACTTC. V and J are TRBV7-2 and TRBJ2-5; tentatively, D is TRBD1 (6 bases). Germline V lookup: CDR1 SGHTA, CDR2 FQGNSA. V was cut by 6 bases and J by 3 bases, with 11 bases left in between. This CDR3 is built from 13 residues.

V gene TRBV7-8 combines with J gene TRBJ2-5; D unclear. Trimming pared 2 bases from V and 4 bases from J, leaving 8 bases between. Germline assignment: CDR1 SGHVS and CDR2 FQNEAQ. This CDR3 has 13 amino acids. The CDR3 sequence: CASSLSLRETQYF. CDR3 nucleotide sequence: TGTGCCAGCAGCTTAAGTTTGCGAGAGACCCAGTACTTC.

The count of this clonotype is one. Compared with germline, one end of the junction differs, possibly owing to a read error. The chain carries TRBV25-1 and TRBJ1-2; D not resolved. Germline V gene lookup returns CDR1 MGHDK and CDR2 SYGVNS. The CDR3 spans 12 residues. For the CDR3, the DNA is TGTGCCAGCAGTCGTTCGGGCTATGGCTACGCCTTC. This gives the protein CASSRSGYGYAF.

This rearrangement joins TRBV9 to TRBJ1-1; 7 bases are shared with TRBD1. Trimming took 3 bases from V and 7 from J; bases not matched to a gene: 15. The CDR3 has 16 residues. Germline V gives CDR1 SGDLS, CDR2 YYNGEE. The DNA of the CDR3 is TGTGCCAGCAGCGCACTACAGGGGCACCCGGGGGATGAAGCTTTCTTT. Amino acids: CASSALQGHPGDEAFF.